The T cell receptor beta chain described here comes from a study of shared clonotypes between healthy human individuals. Study as a whole: The study drew on a couple of women and three men aged 18 to 49 as donors.

V lost 2 bases, J lost 2 bases, and 8 bases lay in between. This CDR3 has 15 amino acids. Germline assignment: CDR1 SGHKS and CDR2 YYEKEE (reference sequence). It was about 82 million PBMCs that unsorted samples used for genomic DNA. A note on this clone: The identical CDR3 is also encoded by other nucleotide sequences in the sample.

The assay was immunoSEQ multiplex PCR, and TCRdb's table has in-frame clones only and misses some. The data hold about half a million clones, with about 78% observed a single time. What was sequenced was PBMCs. The chain has TRBV5-5 and TRBJ2-6, with D unclear. The origin of this receptor is a woman aged 40 to 50 in good health. Some clones in this sample may be carry-over from other donors' samples. In DNA form, the CDR3 reads TGTGCCAGCAGCTTACCCGGTCCTGGGGCCAACGTCCTGACTTTC. Residues: CASSLPGPGANVLTF.